The 3 T cell receptor beta chains reported below all come from one sample, sequenced in a study of T cell changes during pregnancy in multiple sclerosis. Method: immunoSEQ multiplex PCR; TCRdb's copy keeps in-frame clones and lacks some. The repertoire holds 98,000 or so clones, with approximately 93% as singletons. The sample consisted of peripheral blood, taken after pregnancy. All receptors come from a female donor with multiple sclerosis, enrolled in a pregnancy study.

The V gene is TRBV4-1, the J gene TRBJ2-7; D gene uncertain. The V end was cut by 1 base, the J end by 0 bases, with 7 bases between. CDR3 length equals 14 residues. Germline CDR1 reads MGHRA; CDR2 reads YSYEKL. The CDR3 bases are TGCGCCAGCAGCCAAGTCGCTAGCTCCTACGAGCAGTACTTC. Translation gives CASSQVASSYEQYF.

V is TRBV27 and J is TRBJ1-4; 12 nucleotides agree with TRBD1. From germline, CDR1 is MNHEY and CDR2 SMNVEV (reference sequence). The CDR3 extends over 15 amino acids. Losses at the gene ends were 5 bases for V and 5 bases for J; bases not matched to a gene: 3. The CDR3 reads CASSRGTGGNEKLFF. CDR3 nucleotides: TGTGCCAGCAGTAGGGGGACAGGGGGCAATGAAAAACTGTTTTTT.

This clone was seen just once. The chain uses TRBV19 and TRBJ2-3; 8 bases line up with TRBD1. Trimming cost V 8 bases and J 6 bases; bases outside gene matches: 4. The CDR3 spans 12 residues. The germline gives CDR1 LNHDA, CDR2 SQIVND (reference sequence). The CDR3 region is CASQQGADTQYF. The CDR3 coding sequence is TGTGCCAGTCAGCAGGGGGCGGATACGCAGTATTTT.